This is a list of T cell receptor beta chains from one sample in a study of regulatory T cells in long-lasting Graves disease. TCRdb itself ran the multiplex PCR reads through MiXCR, one entry per CDR3 protein. The table includes some 450,000 distinct CDR3 sequences, roughly a quarter detected once. The starting material was peripheral blood mononuclear cells (PBMCs), obtained when the disease was refractory, from a patient treated with antithyroid drugs. The receptors stem from a female donor with Graves disease. Each CDR3 is given with its conserved first and last residue. Each record gives: V gene, D gene, clone size, J gene, CDR3 protein, CDR3 DNA. A D gene is named only where the DNA matches it firmly. Only part of the rows carry a size: once, few, many, or a class if the clone is expanded.

TRBV12-3/TRBV12-4	TRBD2	many	TRBJ2-5	CASSLGWRERGETQYF	TGTGCCAGCAGTTTAGGTTGGCGGGAGCGGGGGGAGACCCAGTACTTC
TRBV7-3	.	.	TRBJ2-1	CASSLNSASLSYNEQFF	TGTGCCAGCAGCTTAAACTCGGCTAGCTTGAGCTACAATGAGCAGTTCTTC
TRBV10-2	.	.	TRBJ1-5	CASREALNQPQHF	TGCGCCAGCAGAGAGGCCCTTAACCAGCCCCAGCATTTT
TRBV19	TRBD1	.	TRBJ1-4	CASSMGTGGPNEKLFF	TGTGCCAGTAGTATGGGGACAGGGGGACCTAATGAAAAACTGTTTTTT
TRBV5-1	.	few	TRBJ1-4	CASSQGRDATNEKLFF	TGCGCCAGCAGCCAAGGACGGGATGCAACTAATGAAAAACTGTTTTTT
TRBV5-1	TRBD1	.	TRBJ2-3	CASSLTVTGVTDTQYF	TGCGCCAGCAGCTTAACCGTTACAGGGGTCACAGATACGCAGTATTTT
TRBV20-1	.	many	TRBJ2-4	CSARGGEAKNIQYF	TGCAGTGCTAGAGGGGGGGAAGCCAAAAACATTCAGTACTTC
TRBV28	TRBD1	many	TRBJ1-5	CASSPRGQGNQPQHF	TGTGCCAGCAGTCCCCGAGGACAGGGTAATCAGCCCCAGCATTTT
TRBV28	.	.	TRBJ2-7	CASSLFLGQSSYEQYF	TGTGCCAGCAGTTTATTTTTAGGACAGAGCTCCTACGAGCAGTACTTC
TRBV7-8	TRBD1	many	TRBJ1-1	CASSFEPGQGGTEAFF	TGTGCCAGCAGCTTCGAACCGGGACAGGGTGGGACTGAAGCTTTCTTT
TRBV18	TRBD1	few	TRBJ1-1	CASSGYTGTGAEAFF	TGTGCCAGCTCAGGCTACACCGGGACAGGGGCTGAAGCTTTCTTT
TRBV2	TRBD1	many	TRBJ2-2	CASTGTGSGELFF	TGTGCCAGCACCGGGACAGGGTCAGGGGAGCTGTTTTTT
TRBV28	TRBD1	many	TRBJ1-2	CASSRGQGSAGYTF	TGTGCCAGCAGTAGGGGGCAGGGGTCCGCTGGCTACACCTTC
TRBV19	TRBD1	.	TRBJ2-7	CASSKRPGQYSYEQYF	TGTGCCAGTAGTAAGAGACCGGGACAGTACTCCTACGAGCAGTACTTC
TRBV6-2/TRBV6-3	.	few	TRBJ2-7	CASIEGSRSSYEQYF	TGTGCCAGCATTGAAGGAAGTCGTTCGTCCTACGAGCAGTACTTC
TRBV7-2	.	.	TRBJ2-5	CASRPLPSPGETQYF	TGTGCCAGCAGACCACTCCCTAGTCCCGGAGAGACCCAGTACTTC
TRBV5-1	TRBD2	few	TRBJ2-7	CASSFRREGPYEQYF	TGCGCCAGCAGCTTTCGGCGGGAGGGCCCCTACGAGCAGTACTTC
TRBV7-2	.	few	TRBJ1-1	CASSAHRALNEAFF	TGTGCCAGCAGCGCGCACAGGGCTCTTAATGAAGCTTTCTTT
TRBV19	TRBD1	.	TRBJ1-2	CASRRSLQGADGYTF	TGTGCCAGCCGCCGGAGTTTACAGGGGGCGGATGGCTACACCTTC
TRBV30	.	few	TRBJ1-2	CAWSGHTGYGYTF	TGTGCCTGGAGTGGACACACAGGGTATGGCTACACCTTC
TRBV2	.	.	TRBJ2-6	CASSDLGQGVLSGANVLTF	TGTGCCAGCAGTGACCTGGGACAAGGGGTCCTCTCTGGGGCCAACGTCCTGACTTTC
TRBV18	.	few	TRBJ2-7	CASSPGPQISYEQYF	TGTGCCAGCTCACCCGGGCCGCAGATCTCCTACGAGCAGTACTTC
TRBV28	.	.	TRBJ1-3	CASSLMTSGAGNTIYF	TGTGCCAGCAGTTTGATGACCTCGGGGGCAGGAAACACCATATATTTT
TRBV20-1	.	.	TRBJ1-5	CSASVGQGLNQPQHF	TGCAGTGCTAGCGTCGGGCAGGGCCTAAATCAGCCCCAGCATTTT
TRBV20-1	.	many	TRBJ2-5	CSAREDGMQETQYF	TGCAGTGCTAGAGAAGACGGAATGCAAGAGACCCAGTACTTC
TRBV14	.	many	TRBJ2-2	CASSQDAGVTGELFF	TGTGCCAGCAGCCAAGATGCAGGGGTCACCGGGGAGCTGTTTTTT
TRBV7-2	TRBD1	.	TRBJ2-6	CASTPRTGGYSGANVLTF	TGTGCCAGCACCCCAAGGACAGGGGGCTACTCTGGGGCCAACGTCCTGACTTTC
TRBV12-3/TRBV12-4	.	many	TRBJ1-3	CASSRPGLNSGNTIYF	TGTGCCAGCAGCCGTCCGGGACTTAACTCTGGAAACACCATATATTTT
TRBV15	.	many	TRBJ2-2	CATSGRQSLGTGELFF	TGTGCCACCAGCGGCCGACAGAGCTTGGGTACCGGGGAGCTGTTTTTT
TRBV5-1	TRBD2	.	TRBJ2-7	CASSPGLAEPSSYEQYF	TGCGCCAGCAGCCCCGGACTAGCGGAGCCATCCTCCTACGAGCAGTACTTC
TRBV28	TRBD1	.	TRBJ2-2	CASSFRARTGVGDTGELFF	TGTGCCAGCAGTTTCCGGGCCCGGACAGGGGTCGGCGACACCGGGGAGCTGTTTTTT
TRBV12-3/TRBV12-4	.	few	TRBJ1-5	CASSEDSWNQPQHF	TGTGCCAGCAGTGAAGACAGCTGGAATCAGCCCCAGCATTTT
TRBV28	.	many	TRBJ1-5	CASRPTVGGGTDYSNQPQHF	TGTGCCAGCCGGCCTACCGTGGGCGGGGGGACGGACTATAGCAATCAGCCCCAGCATTTT
TRBV11-2	.	many	TRBJ2-2	CASSLDSGELFF	TGTGCCAGCAGCTTGGATTCCGGGGAGCTGTTTTTT
TRBV5-1	TRBD1	.	TRBJ2-2	CASSTRQGTGELFF	TGCGCCAGCAGCACTCGACAGGGGACCGGGGAGCTGTTTTTT
TRBV7-6	.	few	TRBJ1-1	CASSLLDTNTEAFF	TGTGCCAGCAGCTTGCTCGACACCAACACTGAAGCTTTCTTT
TRBV19	.	few	TRBJ1-5	CASSIEPGTGQPQHF	TGTGCCAGTAGTATAGAGCCGGGAACAGGTCAGCCCCAGCATTTT
TRBV18	.	.	TRBJ1-1	CASSLMDANTEAFF	TGTGCCAGCTCACTCATGGACGCGAACACTGAAGCTTTCTTT
TRBV6-1	TRBD1	few	TRBJ2-4	CASRRTGSGTKNIQYF	TGTGCCAGCAGGAGGACAGGGTCGGGGACCAAAAACATTCAGTACTTC
TRBV20-1	TRBD1	few	TRBJ2-5	CSARGAAGQGGPVRSGTQYF	TGCAGTGCTAGAGGGGCAGCTGGACAGGGAGGCCCTGTAAGGTCCGGGACCCAGTACTTC
TRBV30	.	.	TRBJ1-5	CAFSGLGNQPQHF	TGTGCCTTTAGTGGACTTGGCAATCAGCCCCAGCATTTT
TRBV29-1	TRBD1	.	TRBJ1-1	CSVEARQGLTEAFF	TGCAGCGTTGAAGCCCGACAGGGGCTCACTGAAGCTTTCTTT
TRBV24-1	.	.	TRBJ2-1	CATSRGTNEQFF	TGTGCCACCAGTAGGGGTACCAATGAGCAGTTCTTC
TRBV5-8	TRBD1	few	TRBJ1-2	CASSPRQGRRGANYGYTF	TGTGCCAGCAGCCCTCGACAGGGGCGAAGAGGAGCTAACTATGGCTACACCTTC
TRBV9	.	.	TRBJ2-5	CASSGYRDQETQYF	TGTGCCAGCAGCGGTTATAGGGACCAAGAGACCCAGTACTTC
TRBV6-5	TRBD1	many	TRBJ1-1	CASSYSGGRSTEAFF	TGTGCCAGCAGTTACTCAGGGGGCAGGAGCACTGAAGCTTTCTTT
TRBV18	.	few	TRBJ2-5	CASSPGVAETQYF	TGTGCCAGCTCACCAGGGGTGGCGGAGACCCAGTACTTC
TRBV28	TRBD2	many	TRBJ2-7	CASSLSASGRYVTYEQYF	TGTGCCAGCAGTTTATCGGCTAGCGGGAGGTACGTCACCTACGAGCAGTACTTC
TRBV28	.	many	TRBJ1-6	CATLPHTNKNSPLHF	TGTGCCACCTTGCCCCACACGAACAAGAATTCACCCCTCCACTTT
TRBV20-1	.	few	TRBJ2-7	CSASFLFGQAYEQYF	TGCAGTGCTAGTTTTCTTTTTGGACAAGCCTACGAGCAGTACTTC
TRBV5-6	.	few	TRBJ1-1	CASSFYGVAPTEAFF	TGTGCCAGCAGCTTCTATGGTGTCGCCCCGACTGAAGCTTTCTTT
TRBV2	.	many	TRBJ1-2	CASSLQGNGYTF	TGTGCCAGCAGTTTACAGGGAAATGGCTACACCTTC
TRBV20-1	.	many	TRBJ1-6	CSARLVAGNSPLHF	TGCAGTGCTAGACTAGTAGCAGGCAATTCACCCCTCCACTTT